This TCR beta chain was identified during a study of shared clonotypes between healthy human individuals. Study results and limitations: Sequencing depth was expected to affect clonotype sharing among donors.

The naive CD8 subset, CD45RO-negative cells positively selected for CCR7, excluded terminally differentiated effector memory CD45RA+ cells. On this clone itself: What it recognizes is unknown.

The assay ran at deep level. In the sorted-subset replicate PCRs, 150 to 200 ng DNA, around 32,000 T cell genomes, was used. Per the study methods: ImmunoSEQ supplied junction-only sequences lacking quality scores, so filtering was different. The protocol was immunoSEQ multiplex PCR, while the TCRdb copy is restricted to in-frame clones and leaves out a portion. That table supplies the V and J calls and clone size; D and trimming were determined from the DNA. The data show under 1 million clones, 90% to 98% seen once. The germline V gene encodes CDR1 MNHEY and CDR2 SMNVEV (reference sequence). The CDR3 has 16 residues. V shed 2 bases and J 3 bases; nucleotides not matched to a gene: 6.

J is TRBJ2-7 and V is TRBV27; 11 nucleotides align to TRBD2. This receptor was taken from a man younger than 45 in good health. The specimen was naive CD8+ T cells sorted from blood. The CDR3 is CASSLLATSGGYEQYF. In nucleotides, the CDR3 is TGTGCCAGCAGTTTACTCGCCACTAGCGGGGGCTACGAGCAGTACTTC.